Below, 32 T cell receptor beta chains from the same sample are listed, as sequenced in a study of blood T cell repertoires in COVID-19. The assay was immunoSEQ multiplex PCR, and TCRdb's table has in-frame clones only and misses some. Among 150,000 to 200,000 clones listed, 60% to 85% were seen once. The source material was peripheral blood. The receptors shown here come from a man between 60 and 70 years old with acute or convalescent COVID-19.

The chain has TRBV6-5 and TRBJ2-3; possibly TRBD1 for D (6 bases). Trimming took 4 bases from V and 7 from J, leaving 15 bases between them. CDR1 is MNHEY, CDR2 SVGAGI, per germline. This CDR3 is built from 14 residues. In DNA form, the CDR3 reads TGTGCCAGCAGTTCCACGGACAGCCCTAATACGCAGTATTTT. Residues: CASSSTDSPNTQYF.

The chain joins TRBV5-1 to TRBJ1-4, with TRBD1 matching 8 bases. J lost 4 bases, V lost 4 bases, and 9 bases had no gene match. The germline V gene has CDR1 SGHRS and CDR2 YFSETQ. There are 16 residues in the CDR3. The CDR3 reads CASSLQTGGHNEKLFF. CDR3 bases: TGCGCCAGCAGCCTCCAAACAGGGGGTCATAATGAAAAACTGTTTTTT.

The chain couples TRBV24-1 to TRBJ2-7, with 7 bases matching TRBD1. This CDR3 comprises 14 residues. J gave up 4 bases and V 2 bases, and 4 bases lay outside the gene matches. Germline CDR1 and CDR2: KGHDR and SFDVKD. The CDR3 sequence is CATSDSRDRYEQYF. CDR3 nucleotide sequence: TGTGCCACCAGTGATTCCCGGGACAGATACGAGCAGTACTTC.

The chain couples TRBV14 to TRBJ1-3; no reliable D call. The CDR3 runs to 11 residues. The germline V gene has CDR1 SGHDN and CDR2 FVKESK. V dropped 3 bases and J dropped 8 bases, with 5 bases sitting between them. In DNA form, the CDR3 reads TGTGCCAGCAGCCACGCGGACACCATATATTTT. Protein: CASSHADTIYF. Supplemented by reference TRBV14 and TRBJ1-3, the full variable domain reads EAGVTQFPSHSVIEKGQTVTLRCDPISGHDNLYWYRRVMGKEIKFLLHFVKESKQDESGMPNNRFLAERTGGTYSTLKVQPAELEDSGVYFCASSHADTIYFGEGSWLTVV.

V usage is TRBV5-4 and J usage is TRBJ2-7; 9 bases are a match to TRBD1. V lost 0 bases to trimming and J lost 2 bases; unmatched junction nucleotides: 0. CDR3 length: 14 amino acids. Germline V gene lookup returns CDR1 SGHNT and CDR2 YYREEE (reference sequence). The CDR3 loop reads CASSLGQGAYEQYF. CDR3 nucleotide sequence: TGTGCCAGCAGCTTGGGACAGGGGGCCTACGAGCAGTACTTC.

The CDR3 region is CSVTDSYDNQPQHF. CDR3 in DNA: TGCAGCGTAACGGACAGCTACGACAATCAGCCCCAGCATTTT. The chain recombines TRBV29-1 with TRBJ1-5, with a tentative D call TRBD1 (6 bases). This CDR3 spans 14 amino acids. The V end lost 6 bases, the J end lost 3 bases, and 15 bases lay between the germline ends. The germline V gene has CDR1 SQVTM and CDR2 ANQGSEA.

V is TRBV24-1 and J is TRBJ2-6; 10 nucleotides line up with TRBD1. The V gene end was trimmed by 5 bases and the J gene end by 0 bases; junction bases not matched to a gene: 6. The CDR3 is 18 amino acids. The germline gives CDR1 KGHDR, CDR2 SFDVKD. The CDR3 loop reads CATSGDRGRHSGANVLTF. DNA of the CDR3: TGTGCCACCAGTGGGGACAGGGGTCGTCACTCTGGGGCCAACGTCCTGACTTTC.

The chain is built from TRBV18 and TRBJ1-5; tentative D call: TRBD1 (5 bases). The length of the CDR3 is 12 residues. Germline V CDR1 and CDR2: KGHSH, LQKENI. V lost 3 bases and J 11 bases, leaving 11 bases between the germline ends. CDR3 loop: CASSPGGEAQHF. DNA for the CDR3: TGTGCCAGCTCACCGGGGGGAGAGGCCCAGCATTTT.

V and J are TRBV5-4 and TRBJ1-2; 7 bases are a match to TRBD1. CDR3 length: 15 amino acids. In germline, CDR1 is SGHNT, CDR2 YYREEE (reference sequence). With V trimmed by 0 bases and J by 4 bases, 6 bases remained unmatched. CDR3 nucleotide sequence: TGTGCCAGCAGCTTGGCCCAACAGGGGCTCTATGGCTACACCTTC. This codes for CASSLAQQGLYGYTF. The variable domain in full, completed from reference TRBV5-4 and TRBJ1-2, reads ETGVTQSPTHLIKTRGQQVTLRCSSQSGHNTVSWYQQALGQGPQFIFQYYREEENGRGNFPPRFSGLQFPNYSSELNVNALELDDSALYLCASSLAQQGLYGYTFGSGTRLTVV.

This chain joins TRBV4-3 and TRBJ1-1; tentative D call: TRBD1 (6 bases). The CDR3 consists of 14 residues. Germline V gives CDR1 LGHNA, CDR2 YSLEER. V lost 0 bases, J lost 5 bases, and 10 bases lay in between. The CDR3: CASSQEARGTEAFF. The CDR3 nucleotides are TGCGCCAGCAGCCAAGAAGCCAGGGGAACTGAAGCTTTCTTT.

This clone has only a few counts. The chain uses TRBV27 and TRBJ1-6; the match to TRBD1 covers 12 bases. Losses at the gene ends were 5 bases for V and 10 bases for J; bases not matched to a gene: 18. The CDR3 contains 19 residues. Germline-derived CDR1 and CDR2 are MNHEY and SMNVEV (reference sequence). The chain's CDR3 is CASSPLGTGGVRLRSPLHF. CDR3 nucleotides: TGTGCCAGCAGTCCCCTCGGGACAGGGGGCGTCAGACTGCGCTCACCCCTCCACTTT.

V gene TRBV7-3 combines with J gene TRBJ2-2; 8 bases align to TRBD1. Germline lookup yields CDR1 SGHTA and CDR2 FQGTGA. With 5 bases clipped from V and 4 bases from J, the junction kept 15 bases outside the gene matches. The CDR3 consists of 18 residues. CDR3 loop: CASSLSPPGQGGTGELFF. DNA of the CDR3: TGTGCCAGCAGCCTATCACCACCCGGACAGGGTGGCACCGGGGAGCTGTTTTTT.

Written as DNA, the CDR3 is TGCGCCAGCAGCCCCCGGGACTACAATGAGCAGTTCTTC. Translated, it gives CASSPRDYNEQFF. The chain uses TRBV5-1 and TRBJ2-1, with D possibly being TRBD2 (5 bases). The CDR3 consists of 13 residues. The V gene's germline CDR1 is SGHRS and CDR2 YFSETQ. V shed 4 bases and J shed 3 bases, with 8 bases lying between them.

This chain links TRBV30 with TRBJ1-1, with TRBD1 matching 9 bases. Unmatched junction bases numbered 12, after V lost 4 bases and J lost 12 bases. The CDR3 is made up of 13 amino acids. Germline CDR1 GTSNPN, CDR2 SVGIG (reference sequence). The CDR3 DNA reads TGTGCCTGGACCACGGACAGGGGAAAAGAAACTTTCTTT. Translating gives CAWTTDRGKETFF. The complete variable domain, with remaining parts taken from reference TRBV30 and TRBJ1-1, reads SQTIHQWPATLVQPVGSPLSLECTVEGTSNPNLYWYRQAAGRGLQLLFYSVGIGQISSEVPQNLSASRPQDRQFILSSKKLLLSDSGFYLCAWTTDRGKETFFGQGTRLTVV.

The chain joins TRBV5-1 to TRBJ2-7; tentative D call: TRBD1 (6 bases). Trimming removed 6 bases at V and 3 bases at J, with 13 bases between. Germline lookup yields CDR1 SGHRS and CDR2 YFSETQ. The CDR3 covers 13 residues. Written as DNA, the CDR3 is TGCGCCAGCAAAGGACAGACTCACTACGAGCAGTACTTC. This sequence encodes CASKGQTHYEQYF. Variable domain in full (rest from reference TRBV5-1 and TRBJ2-7): KAGVTQTPRYLIKTRGQQVTLSCSPISGHRSVSWYQQTPGQGLQFLFEYFSETQRNKGNFPGRFSGRQFSNSRSEMNVSTLELGDSALYLCASKGQTHYEQYFGPGTRLTVT.

Written as DNA, the CDR3 is TGTGCCAGCAGTGAAGAGGGCAGGGCCTCCTACGAGCAGTACTTC. As protein: CASSEEGRASYEQYF. The V and J genes are TRBV6-1 and TRBJ2-7; D is perhaps TRBD1 (5 bases). The CDR3 covers 15 residues. V lost 1 base and J 0 bases, leaving 10 bases between the germline ends. From germline, CDR1 is MNHNS and CDR2 SASEGT.

The chain couples TRBV9 to TRBJ1-1, with a weak D call TRBD1 (6 bases). Germline V gene data show CDR1 as SGDLS and CDR2 as YYNGEE. The CDR3 length is 13 residues. V lost 3 bases and J 4 bases, leaving 10 bases between the germline ends. The CDR3: CASSDRAGTEAFF. CDR3 nucleotide sequence: TGTGCCAGCAGCGACAGGGCAGGCACTGAAGCTTTCTTT.

This clone occurred a few times. This chain links TRBV9 with TRBJ2-7; a weak D match, TRBD2 (6 bases). The germline CDR1 and CDR2 sequences are SGDLS and YYNGEE. This CDR3 has 14 amino acids. Deletions cut 3 bases from V and 6 bases from J, with 16 bases between. The CDR3 region has the DNA TGTGCCAGCAGCGCCGTACCGTTAGCGGTCGAGCAGTACTTC. It encodes CASSAVPLAVEQYF.

This clone has a count of ten or more. V gene TRBV7-9 combines with J gene TRBJ1-4; D may be TRBD1 (5 bases). The CDR3 is 17 amino acids. The germline V and J ends were trimmed by 0 bases and 5 bases, with 16 bases remaining between them. The V gene's germline CDR1 is SEHNR and CDR2 FQNEAQ (reference sequence). This CDR3 is CASSLASTSAGNEKLFF. The CDR3 bases are TGTGCCAGCAGCTTAGCGTCAACGTCGGCAGGGAATGAAAAACTGTTTTTT.

CDR3 amino acids: CASSIEVGTGVGYTF. The CDR3 coding sequence is TGTGCCAGCAGTATAGAGGTCGGGACAGGGGTTGGCTACACCTTC. The chain carries TRBV6-5 and TRBJ1-2; 10 bases fit TRBD1. CDR1 is MNHEY and CDR2 is SVGAGI in the germline V gene. CDR3 length equals 15 residues. J gave up 7 bases and V 5 bases, and 10 bases lay outside the gene matches.

V is TRBV4-2 and J is TRBJ2-3; D is perhaps TRBD1 (6 bases). Trimming removed 1 base at V and 0 bases at J, with 8 bases between. CDR1 and CDR2 from the germline V gene are LGHNA and YNFKEQ. This CDR3 region has 15 residues. CDR3 nucleotide sequence: TGTGCCAGCAGCCAAGGGGGGCCTAGCACAGATACGCAGTATTTT. This encodes CASSQGGPSTDTQYF.

The chain combines TRBV4-2 with TRBJ1-2; 7 positions match TRBD1. Losses at the gene ends were 0 bases for V and 6 bases for J; bases not matched to a gene: 7. This CDR3 region has 15 residues. Germline V gene data show CDR1 as LGHNA and CDR2 as YNFKEQ. The CDR3 DNA reads as TGTGCCAGCAGCCAAGATCACGTACAGGGGAATGGCTACACCTTC. It is translated as CASSQDHVQGNGYTF.

The V and J genes are TRBV11-2 and TRBJ1-2; no reliable D call. Germline lookup yields CDR1 SGHAT and CDR2 FQNNGV. The V and J ends lost 5 bases and 5 bases respectively, with 15 bases between them. This CDR3 has 14 amino acids. DNA of the CDR3: TGTGCCAGCAGCCCCCTGGGCAGTGGTTATGGCTACACCTTC. Its protein product is CASSPLGSGYGYTF.

The sample holds one count of this clone. V and J are TRBV6-1 and TRBJ2-7; D unclear. The germline V gene encodes CDR1 MNHNS and CDR2 SASEGT. V lost 5 bases to trimming and J lost 2 bases, with 13 bases between them. CDR3 length: 14 residues. The CDR3 DNA follows: TGTGCCAGCAGTTCCGCAGACAAGACCTACGAGCAGTACTTC. This gives the protein CASSSADKTYEQYF.

This chain's CDR3 is CASSQDGDGYEQYF. The CDR3 DNA reads as TGCGCCAGCAGCCAAGACGGGGATGGGTACGAGCAGTACTTC. The chain combines TRBV4-1 with TRBJ2-7, with a tentative D call TRBD2 (5 bases). Trimming cost V 0 bases and J 4 bases, with 10 bases left between them. This CDR3 is 14 amino acids long. CDR1 and CDR2 from the germline V gene are MGHRA and YSYEKL.

The J gene is TRBJ1-2, the V gene TRBV7-2; 7 nucleotides match TRBD1. Germline CDR1 SGHTA, CDR2 FQGNSA. The CDR3 runs to 15 residues. With V trimmed by 5 bases and J by 5 bases, 11 bases remained unmatched. The CDR3: CASSPAGGERYGYTF. CDR3 nucleotides: TGTGCCAGCAGCCCGGCAGGGGGTGAGAGGTATGGCTACACCTTC.

This chain joins TRBV19 and TRBJ1-1; D unclear. V was shortened by 3 bases and J by 4 bases, with 12 bases between the two germline ends. CDR3 length: 14 amino acids. Germline CDR1 and CDR2: LNHDA and SQIVND (reference sequence). The DNA for the CDR3 is TGTGCCAGTAGTATTGGCAGATCACGCACTGAAGCTTTCTTT. Translating it yields CASSIGRSRTEAFF.

This chain uses TRBV12-3 or TRBV12-4 with TRBJ1-1; D perhaps matches TRBD1 (5 bases). Trimming stripped 3 bases from V and 3 bases from J, with 8 bases between. The CDR3 extends over 13 amino acids. The CDR3 DNA is TGTGCCAGCAGTTTGGAGGGACACACTGAAGCTTTCTTT. Amino acids: CASSLEGHTEAFF.

This clone was found once. V usage is TRBV23-1 and J usage is TRBJ2-2; 10 nucleotides agree with TRBD1. Being an ORF, TRBV23-1 has a function that is uncertain. V shed 10 bases, J shed 6 bases, and the junction held 5 bases outside the gene matches. The CDR3 runs to 13 residues. Written as DNA, the CDR3 is TGCGCCACGGGACAGGGGTACGCCGGGGAGCTGTTTTTT. Protein product: CATGQGYAGELFF.

V is TRBV5-1 and J is TRBJ1-1; 8 positions agree with TRBD1. CDR1 SGHRS and CDR2 YFSETQ come from the germline V gene. Unmatched junction bases numbered 10, after V lost 5 bases and J lost 4 bases. CDR3 length equals 15 residues. The CDR3 sequence: CASSRTGLGVTEAFF. The CDR3 DNA is TGCGCCAGCAGTCGGACAGGGCTGGGGGTCACTGAAGCTTTCTTT.

The chain recombines TRBV30 with TRBJ2-2; TRBD1 aligns across 7 bases. The CDR3 is made up of 15 amino acids. Germline loops: CDR1 GTSNPN, CDR2 SVGIG (reference sequence). The ends lost 0 bases at V and 4 bases at J; junction bases unmatched: 5. In nucleotides, the CDR3 is TGTGCCTGGAGTGTATCCGGGACAGCCACCGGGGAGCTGTTTTTT. Translated: CAWSVSGTATGELFF.

The V call is TRBV5-1, the J call TRBJ2-5; D may be TRBD1 (6 bases). The germline V and J ends were trimmed by 3 bases and 1 base, with 7 bases remaining between them. The CDR3 sequence is 13 residues long. CDR1 and CDR2 (germline): SGHRS, YFSETQ. CDR3 nucleotides: TGCGCCAGCAGCTCGACAGGCCAAGAGACCCAGTACTTC. Translation: CASSSTGQETQYF.